Included here is one T cell receptor beta chain sequence, with context. Its target is not known. This sample stems from a study of PD-1 blockade in classical Hodgkin lymphoma. About the research overall: On a schedule of every 2 weeks, patients received nivolumab 3 mg/kg intravenously. Study findings and constraints: The diversity seen at baseline in complete responders resembled that of newly diagnosed patients. Reports indicated that newly diagnosed patients had lower baseline TCR diversity than healthy donors did. CD8+ TCR diversity did not rise significantly by C4D1, unlike CD4+.

Assay used: immunoSEQ multiplex PCR; TCRdb lists only in-frame clones, some missing. Of tens of thousands of clones listed, around 87% are singletons. All the patients suffered relapse after autologous stem cell transplantation, and brentuximab vedotin exposure differed. The length of the CDR3 is 15 residues. V lost 0 bases and J lost 5; bases outside the gene matches: 2. CDR1 and CDR2 from the germline V gene are MGHRA and YSYEKL. The material was peripheral blood mononuclear cells (PBMCs), obtained at baseline. This receptor was taken from a human donor with classical Hodgkin lymphoma. V and J are TRBV4-1 and TRBJ1-4; 8 nucleotides align to TRBD1. The CDR3 sequence is CASSQEDRANEKLFF. As DNA, the CDR3 is TGCGCCAGCAGCCAAGAGGACAGGGCGAATGAAAAACTGTTTTTT.